A single sample is the source of the 10 T cell receptor beta chains below, sequenced in a study of blood T cell repertoires in COVID-19. Assay used: immunoSEQ multiplex PCR; TCRdb lists only in-frame clones, some missing. This table holds around 320,000 clones, 87% found once. Sequenced material: peripheral blood. These receptors all come from a man aged 18 to 29 with active or convalescent COVID-19.

V gene TRBV11-2 combines with J gene TRBJ1-1, with D perhaps TRBD1 (5 bases). Germline V gene lookup returns CDR1 SGHAT and CDR2 FQNNGV. Trimming shortened V by 5 bases and J by 0 bases, and 13 bases separated the two germline ends. The length of the CDR3 is 15 residues. As DNA, the CDR3 is TGTGCCAGCAGCCAGCGGGGGACCATGAACACTGAAGCTTTCTTT. Translated: CASSQRGTMNTEAFF.

The J gene is TRBJ2-1, the V gene TRBV9; 7 bases fit TRBD1. Losses at the gene ends were 5 bases for V and 4 bases for J; bases not matched to a gene: 9. Germline assignment: CDR1 SGDLS and CDR2 YYNGEE. This CDR3 is built from 15 residues. Written as DNA, the CDR3 is TGTGCCAGCAGTCGGTTGGGACAGAAGTACAATGAGCAGTTCTTC. This translates into CASSRLGQKYNEQFF. Full variable domain (outside the CDR3, taken from reference TRBV9 and TRBJ2-1): DSGVTQTPKHLITATGQRVTLRCSPRSGDLSVYWYQQSLDQGLQFLIQYYNGEERAKGNILERFSAQQFPDLHSELNLSSLELGDSALYFCASSRLGQKYNEQFFGPGTRLTVL.

The chain carries TRBV30 and TRBJ1-3; possible D gene TRBD1, 5 bases. This CDR3 is built from 17 residues. Germline V gene lookup returns CDR1 GTSNPN and CDR2 SVGIG (reference sequence). V was shortened by 2 bases and J by 8 bases, with 25 bases between the two germline ends. The CDR3: CAWSPRPFMGLGDTIYF. The CDR3 region has the DNA TGTGCCTGGAGTCCCCGACCTTTCATGGGACTGGGAGACACCATATATTTT.

CDR3 bases: TGCAGTGCTAGTGGACACGACACCTACGAGCAGTACTTC. Translated, it gives CSASGHDTYEQYF. The chain joins TRBV20-1 to TRBJ2-7, with D perhaps TRBD1 (5 bases). Deletions cut 3 bases from V and 2 bases from J, with 11 bases between. This CDR3 is 13 amino acids long. Germline V CDR1 and CDR2: DFQATT, SNEGSKA (reference sequence).

The chain joins TRBV13 to TRBJ1-3; D not certain. Germline V lookup: CDR1 PRHDT, CDR2 FYEKMQ (reference sequence). Trimming removed 1 base from V and 5 bases from J, with 6 bases in between. The CDR3 covers 13 residues. The DNA for the CDR3 is TGTGCCAGCAGCTTAGTTCAGAGAAACACCATATATTTT. It specifies CASSLVQRNTIYF.

The chain carries TRBV6-6 and TRBJ1-2, with D perhaps TRBD1 (5 bases). Germline lookup yields CDR1 MNHNY and CDR2 SVGAGI (reference sequence). V was cut by 6 bases and J by 3 bases, with 11 bases left in between. The CDR3 runs to 13 residues. CDR3 DNA: TGTGCCAGCAGCCTCGACAGTTACTATGGCTACACCTTC. Translated: CASSLDSYYGYTF.

The CDR3 loop reads CASSYSRDSFYEQYF. The CDR3 nucleotides are TGTGCCAGCAGTTACTCGAGGGACAGCTTCTACGAGCAGTACTTC. The chain uses TRBV6-5 and TRBJ2-7; the match to TRBD1 covers 7 bases. CDR3 length: 15 amino acids. The V gene end was trimmed by 0 bases and the J gene end by 3 bases; junction bases not matched to a gene: 5. CDR1 and CDR2 (germline): MNHEY, SVGAGI.

The chain couples TRBV27 to TRBJ1-4, with unresolved D. This CDR3 comprises 13 residues. V lost 5 bases and J lost 8, with 12 bases in between. Germline-derived CDR1 and CDR2 are MNHEY and SMNVEV (reference sequence). CDR3 protein: CASSLIGREKLFF. DNA for the CDR3: TGTGCCAGCAGTCTGATAGGGAGGGAAAAACTGTTTTTT.

V and J are TRBV28 and TRBJ2-3; weak D call: TRBD2 (7 bases). CDR1 is MDHEN, CDR2 SYDVKM, per germline. Trimming left V 7 bases short and J 1 base short, with 15 bases between. The CDR3 totals 15 residues. DNA of the CDR3: TGTGCCAGCATCCCTGGGGGGGGCGGCACAGATACGCAGTATTTT. Its protein is CASIPGGGGTDTQYF. The full variable domain, completed using reference TRBV28 and TRBJ2-3, is DVKVTQSSRYLVKRTGEKVFLECVQDMDHENMFWYRQDPGLGLRLIYFSYDVKMKEKGDIPEGYSVSREKKERFSLILESASTNQTSMYLCASIPGGGGTDTQYFGPGTRLTVL.

The rearrangement joins TRBV18 to TRBJ2-3, with 8 positions matching TRBD2. V was pared by 8 bases and J by 3 bases, with 4 bases of the junction left unmatched. Germline V gene data show CDR1 as KGHSH and CDR2 as LQKENI. The CDR3 has 13 residues. The CDR3 protein is CASQGTRTDTQYF. In DNA, the CDR3 is TGTGCCAGCCAGGGGACTAGGACAGATACGCAGTATTTT.